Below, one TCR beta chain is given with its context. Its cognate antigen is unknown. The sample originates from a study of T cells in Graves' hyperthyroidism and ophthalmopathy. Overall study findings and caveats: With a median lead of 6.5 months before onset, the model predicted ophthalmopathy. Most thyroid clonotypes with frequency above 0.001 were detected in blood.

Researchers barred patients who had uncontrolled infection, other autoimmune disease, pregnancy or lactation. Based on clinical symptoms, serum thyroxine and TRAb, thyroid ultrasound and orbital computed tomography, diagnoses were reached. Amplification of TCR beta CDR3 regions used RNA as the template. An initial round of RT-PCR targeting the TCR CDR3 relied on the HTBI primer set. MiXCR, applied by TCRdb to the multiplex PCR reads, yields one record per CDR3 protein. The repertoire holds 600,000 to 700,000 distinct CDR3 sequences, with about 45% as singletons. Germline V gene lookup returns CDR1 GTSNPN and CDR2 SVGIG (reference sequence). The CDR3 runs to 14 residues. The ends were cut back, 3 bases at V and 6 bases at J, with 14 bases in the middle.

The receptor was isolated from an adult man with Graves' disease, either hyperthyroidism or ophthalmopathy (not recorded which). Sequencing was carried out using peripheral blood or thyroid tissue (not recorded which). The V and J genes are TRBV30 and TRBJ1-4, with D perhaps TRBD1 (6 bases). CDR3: CAWRGGQWDEKLFF. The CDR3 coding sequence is TGTGCCTGGAGGGGCGGACAGTGGGATGAAAAACTGTTTTTT.